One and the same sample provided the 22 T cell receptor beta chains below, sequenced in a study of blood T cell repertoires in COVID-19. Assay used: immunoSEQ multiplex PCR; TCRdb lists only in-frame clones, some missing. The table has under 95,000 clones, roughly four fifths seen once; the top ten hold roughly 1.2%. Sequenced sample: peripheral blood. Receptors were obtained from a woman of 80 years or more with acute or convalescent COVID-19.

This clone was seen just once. The CDR3 nucleotides are TGTGCCAGCAGAGGACAGGGAACACAAGAGACCCAGTACTTC. This encodes CASRGQGTQETQYF. V usage is TRBV6-6 and J usage is TRBJ2-5; 8 bases are a match to TRBD1. The length of the CDR3 is 14 residues. With V trimmed by 6 bases and J by 2 bases, 5 bases remained unmatched. Germline lookup yields CDR1 MNHNY and CDR2 SVGAGI (reference sequence).

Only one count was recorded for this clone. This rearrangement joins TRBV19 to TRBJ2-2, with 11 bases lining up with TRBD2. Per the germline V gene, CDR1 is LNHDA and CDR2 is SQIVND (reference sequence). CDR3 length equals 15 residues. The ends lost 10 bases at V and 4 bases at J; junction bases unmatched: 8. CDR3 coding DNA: TGTGCCACACAGGAGACTAGCGGGGCCACCGGGGAGCTGTTTTTT. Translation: CATQETSGATGELFF.

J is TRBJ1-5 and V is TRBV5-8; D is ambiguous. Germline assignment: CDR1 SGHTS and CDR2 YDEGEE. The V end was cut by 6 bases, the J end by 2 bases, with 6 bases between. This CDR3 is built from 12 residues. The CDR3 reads CASKFGNQPQHF. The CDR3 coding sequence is TGTGCCAGCAAATTCGGCAATCAGCCCCAGCATTTT. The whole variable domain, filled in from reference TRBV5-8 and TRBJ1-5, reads EAGVTQSPTHLIKTRGQQATLRCSPISGHTSVYWYQQALGLGLQFLLWYDEGEERNRGNFPPRFSGRQFPNYSSELNVNALELEDSALYLCASKFGNQPQHFGDGTRLSIL.

CDR3 amino acids: CASSLGLAGAQGAQYF. The CDR3 coding sequence is TGTGCCAGCAGCCTCGGACTAGCGGGGGCTCAGGGGGCCCAGTACTTC. The chain has TRBV7-3 and TRBJ2-5, with 13 bases matching TRBD2. J gave up 9 bases and V 5 bases, and 12 bases lay outside the gene matches. The CDR3 sequence is 16 residues long. Germline CDR1 SGHTA, CDR2 FQGTGA. The variable domain in full, completed from reference TRBV7-3 and TRBJ2-5, reads GAGVSQTPSNKVTEKGKYVELRCDPISGHTALYWYRQSLGQGPEFLIYFQGTGAADDSGLPNDRFFAVRPEGSVSTLKIQRTERGDSAVYLCASSLGLAGAQGAQYFGPGTRLLVL.

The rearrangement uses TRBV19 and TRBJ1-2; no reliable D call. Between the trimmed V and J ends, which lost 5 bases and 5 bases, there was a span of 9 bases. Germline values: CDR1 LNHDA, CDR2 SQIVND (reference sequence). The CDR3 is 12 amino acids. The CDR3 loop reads CASSLDWYGYTF. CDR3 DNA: TGTGCCAGTAGTCTCGACTGGTATGGCTACACCTTC.

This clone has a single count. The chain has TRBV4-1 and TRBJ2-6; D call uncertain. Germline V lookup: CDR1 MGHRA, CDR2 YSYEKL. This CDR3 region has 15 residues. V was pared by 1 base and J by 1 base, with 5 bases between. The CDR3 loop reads CASSQGASGANVLTF. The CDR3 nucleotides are TGCGCCAGCAGCCAAGGAGCTTCTGGGGCCAACGTCCTGACTTTC.

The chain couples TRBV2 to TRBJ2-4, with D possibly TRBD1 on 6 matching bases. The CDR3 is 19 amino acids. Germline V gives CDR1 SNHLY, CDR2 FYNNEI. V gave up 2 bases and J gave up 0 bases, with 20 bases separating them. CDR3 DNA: TGTGCCAGCAGTGAAAGGGACACTATACCCCGAACAGCCAAAAACATTCAGTACTTC. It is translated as CASSERDTIPRTAKNIQYF.

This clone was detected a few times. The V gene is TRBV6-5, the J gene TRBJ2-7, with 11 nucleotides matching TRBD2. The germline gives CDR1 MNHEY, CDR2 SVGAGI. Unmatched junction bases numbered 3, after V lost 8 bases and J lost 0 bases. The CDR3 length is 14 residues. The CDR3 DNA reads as TGTGCCAGCCGAGGGACTAGCGGCTCCTACGAGCAGTACTTC. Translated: CASRGTSGSYEQYF.

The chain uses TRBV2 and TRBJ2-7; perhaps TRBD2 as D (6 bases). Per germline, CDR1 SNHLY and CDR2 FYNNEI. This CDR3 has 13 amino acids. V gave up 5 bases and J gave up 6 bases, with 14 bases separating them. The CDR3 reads CASSTREAAEQYF. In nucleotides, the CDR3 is TGTGCCAGCAGTACGAGGGAGGCGGCCGAGCAGTACTTC.

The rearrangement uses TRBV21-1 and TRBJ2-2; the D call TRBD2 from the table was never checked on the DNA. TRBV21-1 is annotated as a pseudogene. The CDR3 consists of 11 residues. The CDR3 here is CASRSTGELFF. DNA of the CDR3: TGTGCCAGCAGGTCGACCGGGGAGCTGTTTTTT.

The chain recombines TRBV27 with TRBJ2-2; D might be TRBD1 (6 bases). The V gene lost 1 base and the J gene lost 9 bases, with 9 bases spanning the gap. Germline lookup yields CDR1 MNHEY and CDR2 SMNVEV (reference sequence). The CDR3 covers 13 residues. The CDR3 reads CASSLLGARELFF. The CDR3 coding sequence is TGTGCCAGCAGTTTATTGGGGGCTCGGGAGCTGTTTTTT.

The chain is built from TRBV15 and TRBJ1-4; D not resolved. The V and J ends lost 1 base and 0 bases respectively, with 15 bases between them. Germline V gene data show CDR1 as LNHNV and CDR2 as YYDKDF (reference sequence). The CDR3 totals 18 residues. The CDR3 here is CATSRGLESYATNEKLFF. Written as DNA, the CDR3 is TGTGCCACCAGCAGAGGTCTTGAGTCTTATGCAACTAATGAAAAACTGTTTTTT.

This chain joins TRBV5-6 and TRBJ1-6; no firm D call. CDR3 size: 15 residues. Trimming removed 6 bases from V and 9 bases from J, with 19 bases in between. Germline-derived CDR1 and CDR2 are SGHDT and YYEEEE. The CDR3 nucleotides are TGTGCCAGCACCTTATTCCGGGAACGAAGTTCACCCCTCCACTTT. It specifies CASTLFRERSSPLHF. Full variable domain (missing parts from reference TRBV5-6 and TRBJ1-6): DAGVTQSPTHLIKTRGQQVTLRCSPKSGHDTVSWYQQALGQGPQFIFQYYEEEERQRGNFPDRFSGHQFPNYSSELNVNALLLGDSALYLCASTLFRERSSPLHFGNGTRLTVT.

CDR3 sequence reads: CASSVVVGTRTYEQYF. The DNA for the CDR3 is TGTGCCAGCAGCGTAGTGGTGGGGACACGGACCTACGAGCAGTACTTC. The rearrangement uses TRBV9 and TRBJ2-7; D is possibly TRBD1 (6 bases). Germline V gives CDR1 SGDLS, CDR2 YYNGEE. The CDR3 is made up of 16 amino acids. Trimming cost V 0 bases and J 2 bases, with 15 bases left between them. The full variable domain, rest sourced from reference TRBV9 and TRBJ2-7, is DSGVTQTPKHLITATGQRVTLRCSPRSGDLSVYWYQQSLDQGLQFLIQYYNGEERAKGNILERFSAQQFPDLHSELNLSSLELGDSALYFCASSVVVGTRTYEQYFGPGTRLTVT.

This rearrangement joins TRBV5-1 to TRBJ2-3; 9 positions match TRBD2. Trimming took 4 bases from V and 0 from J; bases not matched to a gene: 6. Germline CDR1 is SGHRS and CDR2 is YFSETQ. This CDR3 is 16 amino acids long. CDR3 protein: CASSPGLAASTDTQYF. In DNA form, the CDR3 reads TGCGCCAGCAGCCCGGGACTAGCAGCTAGCACAGATACGCAGTATTTT.

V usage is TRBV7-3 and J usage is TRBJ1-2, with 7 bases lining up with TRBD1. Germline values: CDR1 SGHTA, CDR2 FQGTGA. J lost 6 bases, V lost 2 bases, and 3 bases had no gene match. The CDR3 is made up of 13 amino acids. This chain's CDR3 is CASSLSGTDGYTF. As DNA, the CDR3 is TGTGCCAGCAGCTTATCGGGGACAGATGGCTACACCTTC.

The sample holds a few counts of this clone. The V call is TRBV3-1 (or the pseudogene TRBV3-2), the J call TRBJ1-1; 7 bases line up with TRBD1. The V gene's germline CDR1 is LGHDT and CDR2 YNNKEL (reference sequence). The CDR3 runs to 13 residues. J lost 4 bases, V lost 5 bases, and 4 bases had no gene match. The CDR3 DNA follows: TGTGCCAGCAGCTTACAGGGGAGCACTGAAGCTTTCTTT. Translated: CASSLQGSTEAFF.

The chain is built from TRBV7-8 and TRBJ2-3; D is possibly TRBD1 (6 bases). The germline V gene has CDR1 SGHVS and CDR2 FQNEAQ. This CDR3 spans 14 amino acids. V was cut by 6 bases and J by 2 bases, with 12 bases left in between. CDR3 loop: CASSRQGPTDTQYF. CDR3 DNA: TGTGCCAGCAGTAGGCAGGGGCCCACAGATACGCAGTATTTT.

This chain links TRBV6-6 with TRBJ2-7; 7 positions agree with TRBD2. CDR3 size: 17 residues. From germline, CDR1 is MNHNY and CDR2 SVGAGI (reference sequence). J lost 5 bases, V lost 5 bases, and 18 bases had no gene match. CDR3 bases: TGTGCCAGCAGTCGACGACCAGCGCTAGCGGCAACGGACGAGCAGTACTTC. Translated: CASSRRPALAATDEQYF.

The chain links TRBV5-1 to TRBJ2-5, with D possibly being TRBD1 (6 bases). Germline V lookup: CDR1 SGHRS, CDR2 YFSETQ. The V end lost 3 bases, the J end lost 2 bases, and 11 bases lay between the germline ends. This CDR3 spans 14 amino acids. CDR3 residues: CASSSQGFQETQYF. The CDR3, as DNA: TGCGCCAGCAGCTCTCAGGGGTTTCAAGAGACCCAGTACTTC.

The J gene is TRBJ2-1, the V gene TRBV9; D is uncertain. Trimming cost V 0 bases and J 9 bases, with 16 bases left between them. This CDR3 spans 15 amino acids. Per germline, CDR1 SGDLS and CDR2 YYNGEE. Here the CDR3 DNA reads TGTGCCAGCAGCGTAGCAGGCGACCCCAGAAGTGAGCAGTTCTTC. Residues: CASSVAGDPRSEQFF.

CDR3 bases: TGTGCCAGCAGTCTTCTGGGAGGACAGGGGGCCCACTCCTACGAGCAGTACTTC. Protein sequence: CASSLLGGQGAHSYEQYF. This chain links TRBV27 with TRBJ2-7; 11 bases are shared with TRBD1. CDR3 size: 18 residues. Trimming cost V 5 bases and J 0 bases; bases outside gene matches: 12. Germline lookup yields CDR1 MNHEY and CDR2 SMNVEV (reference sequence).